This TCR beta chain came from a study of PD-1 blockade in classical Hodgkin lymphoma. Time point described: newly diagnosed, previously untreated cHL patient sample. Some clones are missing from TCRdb's copy, which holds only in-frame ones; the method was immunoSEQ multiplex PCR. The sample carries 70,000 or so clones, about 93% recorded once. V was clipped by 10 bases and J by 0 bases; unmatched bases: 5. This CDR3 contains 13 residues. Germline CDR1 MNHNS, CDR2 SASEGT. Sequences were obtained from peripheral blood mononuclear cells (PBMCs). This chain connects TRBV6-1 to TRBJ2-5, with 7 bases aligning to TRBD1. The TCR originated in a human donor with classical Hodgkin lymphoma. The chain's CDR3 is CATGQAYQETQYF. The CDR3 nucleotides read TGTGCCACCGGACAGGCGTACCAAGAGACCCAGTACTTC.